What follows are 30 T cell receptor beta chains derived from one specimen sequenced in a study of identical twins. A single record per CDR3 protein comes from TCRdb applying MiXCR to the 5' RACE reads. The repertoire has 300,000 to 400,000 distinct CDR3 sequences, 9% of them found once; the top ten carry over 7%. Sequencing was done on a sample of naive T cells sorted from blood. The receptors were sampled from a woman aged 45-65 years in good health.

This chain joins TRBV10-3 and TRBJ1-5; D is ambiguous. CDR1 ENHRY and CDR2 SYGVKD come from the germline V gene. The CDR3 covers 13 residues. The ends were cut back, 3 bases at V and 5 bases at J, with 8 bases in the middle. The CDR3 spells CAISDSADQPQHF. The CDR3 DNA sequence: TGTGCCATCAGTGACAGCGCGGATCAGCCCCAGCATTTT.

This clonotype was recorded at least ten times. The V call is TRBV12-3 or TRBV12-4, the J call TRBJ1-6, with unresolved D. V lost 3 bases and J lost 7, with 7 bases in between. CDR3 length: 13 amino acids. CDR3 sequence reads: CASSLVPNSPLHF. The CDR3 DNA reads as TGTGCCAGCAGTTTGGTCCCGAATTCACCCCTCCACTTT.

V gene TRBV20-1 combines with J gene TRBJ2-1; 7 bases fit TRBD2. This CDR3 spans 12 amino acids. V dropped 2 bases and J dropped 8; count of bases not matched to a gene: 3. Germline CDR1 is DFQATT and CDR2 is SNEGSKA (reference sequence). The CDR3 bases are TGCAGTGCTAGACGGCGGGAGTATGAGCAGTTCTTC. The encoded protein is CSARRREYEQFF.

The chain links TRBV12-3 or TRBV12-4 to TRBJ2-5; D perhaps matches TRBD1 (5 bases). This CDR3 has 14 amino acids. Trimming cost V 7 bases and J 1 base, with 13 bases left between them. In nucleotides, the CDR3 is TGTGCCAGCACGGTACAGGAGCTCCAAGAGACCCAGTACTTC. It is translated as CASTVQELQETQYF.

This clonotype was observed at least ten times. The rearrangement links TRBV12-3 or TRBV12-4 to TRBJ2-1; the match to TRBD2 covers 8 bases. The V gene end was trimmed by 6 bases and the J gene end by 7 bases; junction bases not matched to a gene: 5. This CDR3 comprises 13 residues. The CDR3 loop is CASRSGTRNEQFF. The CDR3 coding sequence is TGTGCCAGCAGATCCGGGACTAGAAATGAGCAGTTCTTC.

Only a few counts were recorded for this clonotype. This sequence joins TRBV5-1 and TRBJ2-1, with a weak D call TRBD2 (5 bases). The V end lost 3 bases, the J end lost 7 bases, and 14 bases lay between the germline ends. This CDR3 region has 14 residues. CDR1 and CDR2 (germline): SGHRS, YFSETQ. The CDR3 spells CASSWERTGNEQFF. As DNA, the CDR3 is TGCGCCAGCAGCTGGGAACGGACGGGGAATGAGCAGTTCTTC.

The chain has TRBV18 and TRBJ2-3; possible D gene TRBD1, 6 bases. The CDR3 runs to 13 residues. V shed 8 bases and J shed 5 bases, with 14 bases lying between them. From germline, CDR1 is KGHSH and CDR2 LQKENI. Here the CDR3 reads CASTRTEKDTQYF. Here the CDR3 DNA reads TGTGCCAGCACGAGGACAGAGAAAGATACGCAGTATTTT.

The V and J genes are TRBV7-9 and TRBJ2-2; D is possibly TRBD1 or TRBD2 (5 bases each). Germline CDR1 and CDR2: SEHNR and FQNEAQ (reference sequence). Trimming removed 5 bases at V and 0 bases at J, with 13 bases between. This CDR3 is built from 16 residues. CDR3 sequence reads: CASSGHGAANTGELFF. CDR3 bases: TGTGCCAGCAGCGGCCACGGGGCAGCGAACACCGGGGAGCTGTTTTTT.

In this sample, this clonotype turned up many times. The chain has TRBV29-1 and TRBJ1-2; TRBD1 might be the D (5 bases). V was cut by 6 bases and J by 2 bases, with 16 bases left in between. The CDR3 length is 14 residues. The germline V gene encodes CDR1 SQVTM and CDR2 ANQGSEA. CDR3 sequence: CSVGGGNGNYGYTF. CDR3 coding DNA: TGCAGCGTCGGGGGAGGGAACGGAAACTATGGCTACACCTTC.

This clonotype was counted a few times. The gene calls are TRBV4-1 and TRBJ2-1; D perhaps matches TRBD2 (7 bases). There are 17 residues in the CDR3. Trimming removed 5 bases from V and 8 bases from J, with 25 bases in between. CDR1 is MGHRA, CDR2 YSYEKL, per germline. CDR3 DNA sequence: TGCGCCAGCAGCTACTATCCGGGGGGCGCCTCCTTCCATGAGCAGTTCTTC. The encoded protein is CASSYYPGGASFHEQFF.

The chain joins TRBV29-1 to TRBJ1-3, with D unresolved. The CDR3 sequence is 11 residues long. CDR1 and CDR2 from the germline V gene are SQVTM and ANQGSEA. V lost 4 bases to trimming and J lost 8 bases, with 9 bases between them. CDR3 sequence: CSVAEVDTIYF. The CDR3 coding sequence is TGCAGCGTTGCCGAAGTGGACACCATATATTTT.

The V and J genes are TRBV3-1 and TRBJ2-2; no clear D. The ends were cut back, 3 bases at V and 0 bases at J, with 8 bases in the middle. Germline CDR1 reads LGHDT; CDR2 reads YNNKEL (reference sequence). The CDR3 covers 15 residues. DNA for the CDR3: TGTGCCAGCAGCCATCCCCTACCGAACACCGGGGAGCTGTTTTTT. This translates into CASSHPLPNTGELFF. The whole variable domain, remainder taken from reference TRBV3-1 and TRBJ2-2, is DTAVSQTPKYLVTQMGNDKSIKCEQNLGHDTMYWYKQDSKKFLKIMFSYNNKELIINETVPNRFSPKSPDKAHLNLHINSLELGDSAVYFCASSHPLPNTGELFFGEGSRLTVL.

This clonotype was detected only a few times. This sequence joins TRBV20-1 and TRBJ2-3; D is uncertain. Germline V CDR1 and CDR2: DFQATT, SNEGSKA (reference sequence). The ends were cut back, 5 bases at V and 6 bases at J, with 12 bases in the middle. This CDR3 has 12 residues. The CDR3 spells CSACHVGDTQYF. The DNA of the CDR3 is TGCAGTGCTTGCCACGTAGGGGATACGCAGTATTTT.

The chain is built from TRBV24-1 and TRBJ2-3; no clear D. The V and J ends lost 5 bases and 2 bases respectively, with 7 bases between them. The CDR3 consists of 13 residues. Germline assignment: CDR1 KGHDR and CDR2 SFDVKD. The CDR3 loop is CATSVPVTDTQYF. The CDR3 DNA is TGTGCCACCAGTGTCCCAGTCACAGATACGCAGTATTTT.

The V gene is TRBV14, the J gene TRBJ2-3; TRBD2 is a possible D gene (6 bases). The V end lost 0 bases, the J end lost 4 bases, and 14 bases lay between the germline ends. The CDR3 spans 16 residues. CDR1 is SGHDN, CDR2 FVKESK, per germline. The CDR3: CASSQDLGGTADTQYF. The CDR3 DNA follows: TGTGCCAGCAGCCAAGATTTGGGCGGGACGGCAGATACGCAGTATTTT.

This clonotype has just a few counts. The junction departs from germline at one end; a sequencing error may be responsible. The chain links TRBV6-5 to TRBJ1-4; a weak D match, TRBD1 (6 bases). The CDR3 length is 15 residues. Per germline, CDR1 MNHEY and CDR2 SVGAGI. The CDR3 DNA reads TGTGCCAGCAGTTATCAAGGGTCGGGGGCGGAAAATCTGTTTTTT. It codes for CASSYQGSGAENLFF.

CDR3 nucleotides: TGTGCCAGCAGCCAACTTCCGGGACTAGTGATCGAGCAGTTCTTC. Its protein product is CASSQLPGLVIEQFF. This rearrangement joins TRBV4-2 to TRBJ2-1; TRBD2 matches at 8 bases. The V gene's germline CDR1 is LGHNA and CDR2 YNFKEQ. The ends lost 2 bases at V and 10 bases at J; junction bases unmatched: 10. This CDR3 spans 15 amino acids.

This clonotype has at least ten counts. V usage is TRBV12-3 or TRBV12-4 and J usage is TRBJ2-6, with D uncertain. The CDR3 sequence is 17 residues long. V gave up 5 bases and J gave up 4 bases, with 18 bases separating them. As DNA, the CDR3 is TGTGCCAGCAGTCCGCTTCTAAATCCATTGGGGGCCAACGTCCTGACTTTC. Its protein is CASSPLLNPLGANVLTF.

V usage is TRBV4-1 and J usage is TRBJ1-5, with D possibly matching TRBD1 (6 bases). The V and J ends lost 3 bases and 3 bases respectively, with 12 bases between them. The CDR3 length is 15 residues. Per the germline V gene, CDR1 is MGHRA and CDR2 is YSYEKL. In DNA, the CDR3 is TGCGCCAGCAGCCAGGGAACAGGGACCAATCAGCCCCAGCATTTT. Amino acid sequence: CASSQGTGTNQPQHF.

V and J are TRBV18 and TRBJ1-1, with D tentatively TRBD1 (5 bases). CDR3 size: 16 residues. Germline lookup yields CDR1 KGHSH and CDR2 LQKENI. V was pared by 2 bases and J by 0 bases, with 13 bases between. CDR3 protein: CASSPRAPDMNTEAFF. CDR3 coding DNA: TGTGCCAGCTCACCAAGAGCTCCGGACATGAACACTGAAGCTTTCTTT.

The table lists this clonotype with many counts. The chain carries TRBV12-3 or TRBV12-4 and TRBJ2-5, with D tentatively TRBD1 (6 bases). The CDR3 spans 15 residues. V lost 2 bases and J lost 1, with 11 bases in between. The CDR3 DNA reads TGTGCCAGCAGTTTACGGACAGCCCTCCAAGAGACCCAGTACTTC. Its protein is CASSLRTALQETQYF.

This clonotype appeared a few times. The genes are TRBV20-1 and TRBJ1-4; 7 nucleotides agree with TRBD1. The CDR3 spans 16 residues. V gave up 0 bases and J gave up 4 bases; unmatched junction bases: 8. Germline assignment: CDR1 DFQATT and CDR2 SNEGSKA (reference sequence). The CDR3 DNA follows: TGCAGTGCTAGAGATCTCCTGGGGACAGTTAATGAAAAACTGTTTTTT. This encodes CSARDLLGTVNEKLFF.

The CDR3 sequence: CSVAQGYRETQYF. In nucleotides, the CDR3 is TGCAGCGTGGCACAGGGTTATCGAGAGACCCAGTACTTC. J is TRBJ2-5 and V is TRBV29-1, with a possible D match to TRBD1 (6 bases). Germline values: CDR1 SQVTM, CDR2 ANQGSEA. The CDR3 runs 13 residues. V was trimmed by 6 bases and J by 4 bases, leaving 15 bases between them.

This clonotype was counted only a few times. This chain joins TRBV5-1 and TRBJ2-2; 9 bases map to TRBD1. The CDR3 totals 15 residues. The trim removed 4 bases at V and 6 bases at J, leaving 7 bases unmatched. Germline loops: CDR1 SGHRS, CDR2 YFSETQ. The chain's CDR3 is CASSGQGRRAGELFF. The CDR3 DNA reads as TGCGCCAGCAGCGGACAGGGGAGACGGGCCGGGGAGCTGTTTTTT.

The CDR3 region has the DNA TGCGCCAGCAGCCAAGTTGGGGGAGGGCCCCGCACAGATACGCAGTATTTT. Protein product: CASSQVGGGPRTDTQYF. The V and J genes are TRBV4-1 and TRBJ2-3, with TRBD2 identical over 7 bases. Germline CDR1 reads MGHRA; CDR2 reads YSYEKL. CDR3 size: 17 residues. V gave up 1 base and J gave up 1 base; unmatched junction bases: 8.

A few counts support this clonotype. The rearrangement uses TRBV24-1 and TRBJ2-1; D is unresolved. This CDR3 is 11 amino acids long. CDR1 KGHDR and CDR2 SFDVKD come from the germline V gene. The V and J ends lost 9 bases and 10 bases respectively, with 12 bases between them. The CDR3 coding sequence is TGTGCCACCCGGTTGGATGAGGAGCAGTTCTTC. Translating gives CATRLDEEQFF.

The rearrangement links TRBV19 to TRBJ2-3; TRBD1 aligns across 7 bases. The CDR3 consists of 14 residues. The V gene end was trimmed by 5 bases and the J gene end by 6 bases; junction bases not matched to a gene: 8. The germline V gene has CDR1 LNHDA and CDR2 SQIVND (reference sequence). CDR3: CASSLPTGLDTQYF. CDR3 nucleotide sequence: TGTGCCAGTAGTCTTCCGACAGGGTTGGATACGCAGTATTTT.

The chain couples TRBV6-1 to TRBJ1-4; D is ambiguous. Between the trimmed V and J ends, which lost 3 bases and 8 bases, there was a span of 13 bases. CDR1 MNHNS and CDR2 SASEGT come from the germline V gene. The CDR3 is 14 amino acids. The CDR3 protein is CASSEGLRREKLFF. CDR3 DNA: TGTGCCAGCAGTGAGGGCCTAAGGCGAGAAAAACTGTTTTTT.

With regard to this clonotype: A read error is likely, as this CDR3 ends without the conserved phenylalanine or tryptophan. This chain joins TRBV6-5 and TRBJ2-3; D might be TRBD2 (5 bases). The CDR3 is made up of 14 amino acids. Germline-derived CDR1 and CDR2 are MNHEY and SVGAGI. The V end lost 2 bases, the J end lost 0 bases, and 6 bases lay between the germline ends. The CDR3 sequence is CASSYGESTDTQYV. CDR3 nucleotides: TGTGCCAGCAGTTACGGGGAGAGCACAGATACGCAGTATGTT.

This clonotype was observed a handful of times. V is TRBV7-9 and J is TRBJ2-3; D is possibly TRBD2 (6 bases). Germline loops: CDR1 SEHNR, CDR2 FQNEAQ (reference sequence). This CDR3 has 13 residues. V lost 6 bases and J 6 bases, leaving 13 bases between the germline ends. The CDR3 coding sequence is TGTGCCAGCAGGCGACTAGATTCCGATACGCAGTATTTT. This encodes CASRRLDSDTQYF.